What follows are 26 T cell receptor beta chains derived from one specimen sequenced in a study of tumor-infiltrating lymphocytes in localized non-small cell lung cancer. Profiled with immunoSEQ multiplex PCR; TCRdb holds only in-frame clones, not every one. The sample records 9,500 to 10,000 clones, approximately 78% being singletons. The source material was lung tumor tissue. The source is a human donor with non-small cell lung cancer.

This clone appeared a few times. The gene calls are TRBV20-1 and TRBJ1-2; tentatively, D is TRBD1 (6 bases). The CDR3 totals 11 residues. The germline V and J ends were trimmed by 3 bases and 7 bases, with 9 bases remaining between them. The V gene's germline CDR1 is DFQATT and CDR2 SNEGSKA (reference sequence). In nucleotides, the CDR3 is TGCAGTGCTAGGCGGACAGCTGGCTACACCTTC. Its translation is CSARRTAGYTF.

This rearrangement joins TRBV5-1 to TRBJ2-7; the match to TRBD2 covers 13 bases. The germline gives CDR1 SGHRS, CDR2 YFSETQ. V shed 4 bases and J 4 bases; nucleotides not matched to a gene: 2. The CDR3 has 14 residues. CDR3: CASSGTSGVYEQYF. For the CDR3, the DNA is TGCGCCAGCAGCGGGACTAGCGGGGTATACGAGCAGTACTTC.

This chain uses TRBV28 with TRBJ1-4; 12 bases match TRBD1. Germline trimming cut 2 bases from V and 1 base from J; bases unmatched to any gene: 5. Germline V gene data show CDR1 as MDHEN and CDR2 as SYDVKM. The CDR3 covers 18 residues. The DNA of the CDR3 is TGTGCCAGCAGTTTAGCTCGGGACAGGGGGCAAACTAATGAAAAACTGTTTTTT. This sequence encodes CASSLARDRGQTNEKLFF.

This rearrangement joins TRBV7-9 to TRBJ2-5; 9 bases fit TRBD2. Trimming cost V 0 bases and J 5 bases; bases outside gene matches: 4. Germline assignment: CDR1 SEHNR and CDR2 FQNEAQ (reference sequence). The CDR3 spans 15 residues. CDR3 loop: CASSLATSGLETQYF. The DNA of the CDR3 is TGTGCCAGCAGCTTAGCGACTAGCGGTTTGGAGACCCAGTACTTC.

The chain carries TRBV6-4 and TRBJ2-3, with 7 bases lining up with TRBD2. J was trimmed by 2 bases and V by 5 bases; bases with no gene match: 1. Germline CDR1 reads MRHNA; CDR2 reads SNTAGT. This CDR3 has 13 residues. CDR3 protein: CASSSGVTDTQYF. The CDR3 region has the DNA TGTGCCAGCAGTAGCGGGGTCACAGATACGCAGTATTTT.

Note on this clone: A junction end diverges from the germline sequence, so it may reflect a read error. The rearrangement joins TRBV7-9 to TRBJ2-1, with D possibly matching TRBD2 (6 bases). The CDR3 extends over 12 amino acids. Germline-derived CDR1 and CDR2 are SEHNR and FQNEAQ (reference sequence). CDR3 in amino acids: CASSLISNGGLF. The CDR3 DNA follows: TGTGCCAGCAGCTTAATAAGTAACGGGGGTCTCTTC.

As DNA, the CDR3 is TGTGCCAGCAGCCGGCAAGGAAACATTCAGTACTTC. Protein: CASSRQGNIQYF. V gene TRBV28 combines with J gene TRBJ2-4; D is ambiguous. The CDR3 sequence is 12 residues long. The germline gives CDR1 MDHEN, CDR2 SYDVKM. Trimming took off 6 bases at V and 6 bases at J, with 9 bases between the two ends.

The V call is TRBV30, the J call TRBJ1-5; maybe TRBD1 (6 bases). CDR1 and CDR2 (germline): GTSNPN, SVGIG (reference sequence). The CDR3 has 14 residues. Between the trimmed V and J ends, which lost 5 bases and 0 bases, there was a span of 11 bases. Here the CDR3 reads CAWDRSRSNQPQHF. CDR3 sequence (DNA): TGTGCCTGGGACAGGTCTCGTAGCAATCAGCCCCAGCATTTT. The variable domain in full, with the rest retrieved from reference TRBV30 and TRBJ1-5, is SQTIHQWPATLVQPVGSPLSLECTVEGTSNPNLYWYRQAAGRGLQLLFYSVGIGQISSEVPQNLSASRPQDRQFILSSKKLLLSDSGFYLCAWDRSRSNQPQHFGDGTRLSIL.

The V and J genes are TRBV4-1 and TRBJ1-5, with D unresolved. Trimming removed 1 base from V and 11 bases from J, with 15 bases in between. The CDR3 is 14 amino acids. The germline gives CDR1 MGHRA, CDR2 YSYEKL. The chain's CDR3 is CASSQVAVRGAQHF. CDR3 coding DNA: TGCGCCAGCAGCCAAGTGGCGGTCCGGGGAGCCCAGCATTTT.

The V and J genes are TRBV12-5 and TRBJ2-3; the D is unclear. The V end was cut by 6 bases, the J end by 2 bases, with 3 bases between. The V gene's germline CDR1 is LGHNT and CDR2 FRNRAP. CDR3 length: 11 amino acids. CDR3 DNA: TGTGCTAGTGGGGACACAGATACGCAGTATTTT. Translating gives CASGDTDTQYF.

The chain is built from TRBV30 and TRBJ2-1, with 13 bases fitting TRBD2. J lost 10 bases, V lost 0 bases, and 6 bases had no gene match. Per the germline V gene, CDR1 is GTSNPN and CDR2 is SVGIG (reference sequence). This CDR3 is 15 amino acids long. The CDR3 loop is CAWSVTSGRAGEQFF. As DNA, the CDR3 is TGTGCCTGGAGTGTAACTAGCGGGAGGGCCGGAGAGCAGTTCTTC.

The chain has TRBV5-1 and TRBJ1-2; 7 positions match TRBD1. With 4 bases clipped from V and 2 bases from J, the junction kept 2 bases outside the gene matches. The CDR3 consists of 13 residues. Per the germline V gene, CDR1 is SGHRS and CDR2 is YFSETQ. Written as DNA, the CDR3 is TGCGCCAGCAGCCCGGGACAGAACTATGGCTACACCTTC. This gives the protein CASSPGQNYGYTF.

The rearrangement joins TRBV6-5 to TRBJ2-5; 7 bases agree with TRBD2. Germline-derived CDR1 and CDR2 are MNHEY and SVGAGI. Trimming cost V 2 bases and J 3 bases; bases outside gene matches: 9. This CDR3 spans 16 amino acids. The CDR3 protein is CASSYGSGRGEETQYF. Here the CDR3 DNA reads TGTGCCAGCAGTTACGGTTCGGGGAGGGGAGAAGAGACCCAGTACTTC.

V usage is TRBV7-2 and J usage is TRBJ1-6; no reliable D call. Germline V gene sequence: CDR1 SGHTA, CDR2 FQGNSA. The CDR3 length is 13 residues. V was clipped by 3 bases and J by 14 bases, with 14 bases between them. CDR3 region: CASSFLGTATLHF. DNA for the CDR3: TGTGCCAGCAGCTTCCTGGGTACGGCCACCCTCCACTTT. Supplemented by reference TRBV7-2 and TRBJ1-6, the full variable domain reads GAGVSQSPSNKVTEKGKDVELRCDPISGHTALYWYRQSLGQGLEFLIYFQGNSAPDKSGLPSDRFSAERTGGSVSTLTIQRTQQEDSAVYLCASSFLGTATLHFGNGTRLTVT.

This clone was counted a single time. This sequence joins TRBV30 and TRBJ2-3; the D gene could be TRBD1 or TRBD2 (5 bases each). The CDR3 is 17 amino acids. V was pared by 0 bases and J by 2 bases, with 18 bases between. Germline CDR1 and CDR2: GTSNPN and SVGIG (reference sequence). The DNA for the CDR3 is TGTGCCTGGAGTGTACCGGGACCTAACCTGAACACAGATACGCAGTATTTT. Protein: CAWSVPGPNLNTDTQYF. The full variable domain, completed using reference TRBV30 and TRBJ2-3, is SQTIHQWPATLVQPVGSPLSLECTVEGTSNPNLYWYRQAAGRGLQLLFYSVGIGQISSEVPQNLSASRPQDRQFILSSKKLLLSDSGFYLCAWSVPGPNLNTDTQYFGPGTRLTVL.

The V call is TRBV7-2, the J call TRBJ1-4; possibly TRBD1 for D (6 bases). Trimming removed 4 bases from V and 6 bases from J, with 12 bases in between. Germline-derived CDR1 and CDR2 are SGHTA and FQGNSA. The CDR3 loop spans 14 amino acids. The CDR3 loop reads CASSSQGRYEKLFF. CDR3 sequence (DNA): TGTGCCAGCAGCTCTCAGGGGAGATATGAAAAACTGTTTTTT.

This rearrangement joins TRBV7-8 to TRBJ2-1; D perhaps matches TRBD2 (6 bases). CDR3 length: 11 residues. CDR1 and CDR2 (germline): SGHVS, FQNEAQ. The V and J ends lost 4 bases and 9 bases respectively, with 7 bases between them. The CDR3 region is CASSSGGEQFF. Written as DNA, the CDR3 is TGTGCCAGCAGCTCCGGGGGTGAGCAGTTCTTC.

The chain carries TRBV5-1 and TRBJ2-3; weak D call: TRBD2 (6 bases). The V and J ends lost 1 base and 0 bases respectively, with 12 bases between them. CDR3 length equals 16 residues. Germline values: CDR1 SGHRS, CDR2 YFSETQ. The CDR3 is CASSLTQGGSTDTQYF. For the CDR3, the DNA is TGCGCCAGCAGCTTGACCCAGGGAGGAAGCACAGATACGCAGTATTTT.

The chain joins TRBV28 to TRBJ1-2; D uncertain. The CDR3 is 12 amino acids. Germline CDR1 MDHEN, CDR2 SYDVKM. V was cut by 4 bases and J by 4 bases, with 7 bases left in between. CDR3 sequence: CASSYRSYGYTF. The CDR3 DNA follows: TGTGCCAGCAGTTACAGAAGCTATGGCTACACCTTC.

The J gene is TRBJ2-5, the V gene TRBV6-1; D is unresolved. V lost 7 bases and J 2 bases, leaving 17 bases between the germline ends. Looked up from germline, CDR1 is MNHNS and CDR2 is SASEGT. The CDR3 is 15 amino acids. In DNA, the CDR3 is TGTGCCAGCATGGGTCGTACCCCCGGGCAAGAGACCCAGTACTTC. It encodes CASMGRTPGQETQYF.

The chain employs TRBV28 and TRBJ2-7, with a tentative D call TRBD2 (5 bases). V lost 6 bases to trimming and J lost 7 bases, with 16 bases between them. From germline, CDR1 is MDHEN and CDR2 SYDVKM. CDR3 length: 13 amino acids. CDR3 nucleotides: TGTGCCAGCAGGGTTGGAGGTCAAAGGGAGCAGTACTTC. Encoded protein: CASRVGGQREQYF. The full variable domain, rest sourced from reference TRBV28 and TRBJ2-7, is DVKVTQSSRYLVKRTGEKVFLECVQDMDHENMFWYRQDPGLGLRLIYFSYDVKMKEKGDIPEGYSVSREKKERFSLILESASTNQTSMYLCASRVGGQREQYFGPGTRLTVT.

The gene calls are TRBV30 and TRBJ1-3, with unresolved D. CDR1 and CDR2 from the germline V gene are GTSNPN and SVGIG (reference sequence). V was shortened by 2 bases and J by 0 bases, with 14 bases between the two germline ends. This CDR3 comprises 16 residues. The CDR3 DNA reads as TGTGCCTGGAGTTTGGGAGAAACCTTCTCTGGAAACACCATATATTTT. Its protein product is CAWSLGETFSGNTIYF.

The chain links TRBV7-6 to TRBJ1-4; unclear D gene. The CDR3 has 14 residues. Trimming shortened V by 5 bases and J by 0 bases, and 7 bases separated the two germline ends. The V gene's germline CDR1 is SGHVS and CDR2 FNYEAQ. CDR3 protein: CASSHGSTNEKLFF. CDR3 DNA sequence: TGTGCCAGCAGCCACGGTTCAACTAATGAAAAACTGTTTTTT.

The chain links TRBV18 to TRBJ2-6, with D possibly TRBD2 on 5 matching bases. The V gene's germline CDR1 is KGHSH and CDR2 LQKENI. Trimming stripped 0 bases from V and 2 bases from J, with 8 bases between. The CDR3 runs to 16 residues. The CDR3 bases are TGTGCCAGCTCACCACCGACGGGAACTGGGGCCAACGTCCTGACTTTC. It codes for CASSPPTGTGANVLTF.

The CDR3 nucleotides are TGTGCCAGCAGTTCGGGGGGTATGACTAGCCGCCCCCTCGAGCAGTACTTC. Translating gives CASSSGGMTSRPLEQYF. The V call is TRBV7-2, the J call TRBJ2-7; TRBD2 matches at 7 bases. The CDR3 is made up of 17 amino acids. The germline CDR1 and CDR2 sequences are SGHTA and FQGNSA. V was pared by 6 bases and J by 6 bases, with 20 bases of the junction left unmatched.

The CDR3 region is CASSPRDRGTEQYF. CDR3 DNA: TGTGCCAGCAGCCCCCGGGACAGGGGGACCGAGCAGTACTTC. The chain couples TRBV6-6 to TRBJ2-7, with TRBD1 identical over 11 bases. J gave up 6 bases and V 6 bases, and 7 bases lay outside the gene matches. CDR1 MNHNY and CDR2 SVGAGI come from the germline V gene (reference sequence). This CDR3 has 14 residues.